This T cell receptor (beta chain) was found in a study of blood T cell repertoires in COVID-19. Across the whole study: Samples came from the United States, Italy and Spain, spanning acute and convalescent COVID-19.

CDR1 is MDHEN, CDR2 SYDVKM, per germline. The CDR3 has 15 residues. Measured with immunoSEQ multiplex PCR; TCRdb has only the in-frame clones, and not every one. The table lists approximately 210,000 clones, around 86% of them singletons, with around 7% in the top ten. Enrollees, about 18 to 89 years old, lived in 25 or so US areas. Assignment of participants to cohorts was predicated upon participant-reported clinical history. Worth noting for this clone: At one of its ends the junction is not consistent with the germline gene, which may arise from a read error.

Sequenced material: PBMCs or T cells enriched from blood (not recorded which). This receptor was identified in a man aged 25-45 years in a cohort exposed to, infected with or recovered from COVID-19 (not recorded which). J is TRBJ1-6 and V is TRBV28, with 7 nucleotides matching TRBD1. The CDR3 nucleotides are TGTGCCAGCATCCCCGGGGCCAGGGGGAATTCCCCCCTCCACTTT. Protein sequence: CASIPGARGNSPLHF.